This TCR beta chain was observed in a study of blood T cell repertoires in COVID-19. Study in general: Samples of COVID-19 (acute and convalescent) were obtained from the United States, Italy and Spain. In each case, the material was cDNA or gDNA derived from T cells, B-cell-depleted T cells, or PBMCs.

The V end was cut by 8 bases, the J end by 2 bases, with 16 bases between. Per germline, CDR1 MNHNY and CDR2 SVGAGI (reference sequence). CDR3 length equals 14 residues. How the authors handled the data: Scientists estimated how many nucleated cells there were by amplifying reference gene primers. Only in-frame clones appear in the TCRdb table, and some are missing; sequencing was by immunoSEQ multiplex PCR. The V and J calls and clone size come from that table; D and trimming were worked out from the DNA. The data contain about 92,000 clones, roughly 75% of them singletons. This chain uses TRBV6-6 with TRBJ2-7; D might be TRBD1 (6 bases). The sample comprised peripheral blood. The clonotype comes from a man in his fifties who had recovered from COVID-19. The CDR3 nucleotides read TGTGCCAGCCAAAAACCCGGGGACACCTACGAGCAGTACTTC. Residues: CASQKPGDTYEQYF.